The present T cell receptor (beta chain) was sequenced within a study of early T cells in non-severe SARS-CoV-2 infection. Study at large: RNA in bulk from unsorted whole blood was sequenced, and chains were unpaired.

This clonotype has more than one count but fewer than ten. Each CDR3 protein is one row after TCRdb ran MiXCR on the 5' RACE reads. The table lists 70,000 to 85,000 distinct CDR3 sequences, 5% of them singletons. Per the germline V gene, CDR1 is WNHNN and CDR2 is SYGVQD (reference sequence). Trimming removed 4 bases from V and 1 base from J, with 24 bases in between. This CDR3 comprises 19 residues. V usage is TRBV10-1 and J usage is TRBJ2-3; TRBD1 is a possible D gene (6 bases). This clonotype originated in an adult who was a healthcare worker with PCR-confirmed SARS-CoV-2 infection or an uninfected control (not recorded which). This material consisted of whole blood, taken at baseline. The CDR3 protein is CASSGTLMPATGGTDTQYF. CDR3 DNA sequence: TGCGCCAGCAGTGGGACCTTAATGCCTGCGACAGGTGGCACAGATACGCAGTATTTT.